This TCR beta chain emerged from a study of T cell responses to AZD1222 COVID-19 vaccine. Clones were sequenced by immunoSEQ multiplex PCR, and TCRdb holds only the in-frame ones, with some missing. The sample has more than 85,000 clones, 86% seen once; the top ten hold approximately 5.1%. Germline V gives CDR1 SQVTM, CDR2 ANQGSEA. The CDR3 is 12 amino acids. V was pared by 6 bases and J by 1 base, with 9 bases between. The gene calls are TRBV29-1 and TRBJ2-5; D is unclear. This material consisted of peripheral blood, taken on day 0 of AZD1222 vaccination. This TCR was sampled from an adult in good health. The CDR3 coding sequence is TGCAGCGTACAGCAACGCCAAGAGACCCAGTACTTC. Its translation is CSVQQRQETQYF.